Listed below are T cell receptor beta chains from one sample, sequenced in a study of blood T cell repertoires in COVID-19. Using immunoSEQ multiplex PCR, the repertoire was profiled, and TCRdb retains in-frame clones only, with some absent. The sample holds about 25,000 clones; approximately 83% are singletons and the top ten take around 25%. The sequencing input was peripheral blood. The source of these receptors is a human donor in a cohort sampled during active COVID-19. The CDR3 runs from the conserved cysteine through the conserved F or W. Rows give clone size only sometimes, using once, few, many, or a class for an expanded clone.

clone size	CDR3 length	V gene	CDR3 protein
.	13	TRBV28	CASAGGPQETQYF
.	15	TRBV10-2	CASSPTSLGNNEQFF
.	14	TRBV6-2/TRBV6-3	CASSGQNRGEPQHF
.	10	TRBV7-2	CASSGGGYTF
.	16	TRBV7-2	CASSSQGGFYNQPQHF
.	19	TRBV28	CASNDSIRSGQGSNQPQHF
.	20	TRBV3-1/TRBV3-2	CASSQDEAREIRFCTDTQYF
.	14	TRBV6-1	CASRTVLQNSPLHF
.	14	TRBV3-1/TRBV3-2	CASSARGASGELFF
.	16	TRBV5-5	CASSLDWAGFDTEAFF
once	16	TRBV27	CASSLAWDRLNTEAFF
.	15	TRBV3-1/TRBV3-2	CASSQGGTSSNEQFF
.	14	TRBV7-9	CASSSTSGNYEQYF
.	14	TRBV3-1/TRBV3-2	CASSEGGGTDTQYF
.	15	TRBV10-3	CAISDGLGQGLGYTF
.	14	TRBV6-5	CASSLGWDYHEQYF
.	14	TRBV28	CASSFFGWDQPQHF
.	17	TRBV20-1	CSASPPSGSGKGNEQFF
.	15	TRBV10-2	CASSSGGSNTDTQYF
.	11	TRBV28	CASRWRDGYTF
.	16	TRBV5-1	CASSLALTGALFEAFF
.	13	TRBV2	CASSEVGAGGYTF
.	12	TRBV28	CASSFVGETQYF
.	13	TRBV4-3	CASSRQTGDTQYF
.	17	TRBV18	CASSPTGRTGRHTEAFF
.	13	TRBV25-1	CASSESRREKLFF
.	18	TRBV19	CASIPPRRAEKGDYGYTF
.	17	TRBV15	CATSRDFRTDLPGELFF
.	14	TRBV4-2	CASSQDLLADEQYF
.	15	TRBV6-6	CASRLAGGPTDTQYF
.	18	TRBV9	CASSPRPAGQKGYYGYTF
.	16	TRBV7-3	CASSLMDYPPYNEQFF